One T cell receptor beta chain is described in this entry. This same CDR3 is encoded by further DNA sequences in the sample. The entry originates in a study of blood T cell repertoires in COVID-19. Produced via immunoSEQ multiplex PCR; TCRdb's table is partial and in-frame only. Of 90,000 to 110,000 clones listed, 80% to 90% are singletons. The receptor was derived from a human donor in a cohort sampled during active COVID-19. The sample was peripheral blood.

The CDR3 region has the DNA TGTGCCAGCAGCAGGGGGCTACAAGAGACCCAGTACTTC. It is translated as CASSRGLQETQYF. The chain employs TRBV2 and TRBJ2-5; 8 positions match TRBD1. The CDR3 sequence is 13 residues long. J lost 2 bases, V lost 6 bases, and 2 bases had no gene match. Germline CDR1 is SNHLY and CDR2 is FYNNEI.